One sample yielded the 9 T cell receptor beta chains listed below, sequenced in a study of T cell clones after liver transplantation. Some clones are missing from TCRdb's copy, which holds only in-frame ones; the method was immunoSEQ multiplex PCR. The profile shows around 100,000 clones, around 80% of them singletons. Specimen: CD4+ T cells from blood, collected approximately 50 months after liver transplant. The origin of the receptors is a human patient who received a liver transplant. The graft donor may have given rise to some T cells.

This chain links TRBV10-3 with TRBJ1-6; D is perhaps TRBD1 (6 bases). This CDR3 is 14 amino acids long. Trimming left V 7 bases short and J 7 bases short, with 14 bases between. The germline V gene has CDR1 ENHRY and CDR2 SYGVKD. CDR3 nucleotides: TGTGCCATCACAAAAGGGGGTAAGAATTCACCCCTCCACTTT. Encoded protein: CAITKGGKNSPLHF.

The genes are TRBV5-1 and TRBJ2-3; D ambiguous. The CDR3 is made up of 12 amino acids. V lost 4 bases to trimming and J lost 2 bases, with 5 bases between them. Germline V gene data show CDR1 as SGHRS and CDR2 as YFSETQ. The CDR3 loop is CASSPFTDTQYF. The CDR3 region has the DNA TGCGCCAGCAGCCCGTTCACAGATACGCAGTATTTT.

CDR3 in amino acids: CASSPRLAGITDTQYF. Written as DNA, the CDR3 is TGTGCCAGCAGTCCCAGACTAGCGGGTATTACAGATACGCAGTATTTT. J is TRBJ2-3 and V is TRBV27; 10 bases are a match to TRBD2. With 5 bases clipped from V and 3 bases from J, the junction kept 8 bases outside the gene matches. This CDR3 contains 16 residues. The germline CDR1 and CDR2 sequences are MNHEY and SMNVEV (reference sequence).

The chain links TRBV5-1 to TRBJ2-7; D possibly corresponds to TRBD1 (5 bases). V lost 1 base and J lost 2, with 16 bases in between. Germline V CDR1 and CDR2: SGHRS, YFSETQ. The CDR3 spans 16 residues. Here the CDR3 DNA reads TGCGCCAGCAGCTTGCCCGTAAGACAGAGGCCCTACGAGCAGTACTTC. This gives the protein CASSLPVRQRPYEQYF. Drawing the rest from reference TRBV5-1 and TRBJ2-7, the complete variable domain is KAGVTQTPRYLIKTRGQQVTLSCSPISGHRSVSWYQQTPGQGLQFLFEYFSETQRNKGNFPGRFSGRQFSNSRSEMNVSTLELGDSALYLCASSLPVRQRPYEQYFGPGTRLTVT.

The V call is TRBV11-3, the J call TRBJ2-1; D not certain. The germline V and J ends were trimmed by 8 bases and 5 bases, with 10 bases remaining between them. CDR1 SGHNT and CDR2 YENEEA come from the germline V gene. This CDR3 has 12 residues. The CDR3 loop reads CASRSTDNEQFF. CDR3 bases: TGTGCCAGCCGATCGACGGACAATGAGCAGTTCTTC. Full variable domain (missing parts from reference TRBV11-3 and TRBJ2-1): EAGVVQSPRYKIIEKKQPVAFWCNPISGHNTLYWYLQNLGQGPELLIRYENEEAVDDSQLPKDRFSAERLKGVDSTLKIQPAELGDSAVYLCASRSTDNEQFFGPGTRLTVL.

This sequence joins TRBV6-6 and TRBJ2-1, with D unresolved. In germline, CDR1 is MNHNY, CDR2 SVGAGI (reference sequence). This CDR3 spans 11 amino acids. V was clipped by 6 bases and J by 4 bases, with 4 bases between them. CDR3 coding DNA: TGTGCCAGCAGAGAATACAATGAGCAGTTCTTC. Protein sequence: CASREYNEQFF.

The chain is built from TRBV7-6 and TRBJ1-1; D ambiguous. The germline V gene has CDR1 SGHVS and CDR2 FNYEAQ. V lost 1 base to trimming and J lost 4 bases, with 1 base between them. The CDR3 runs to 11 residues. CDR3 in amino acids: CASSLGTEAFF. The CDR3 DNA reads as TGTGCCAGCAGCTTAGGCACTGAAGCTTTCTTT.

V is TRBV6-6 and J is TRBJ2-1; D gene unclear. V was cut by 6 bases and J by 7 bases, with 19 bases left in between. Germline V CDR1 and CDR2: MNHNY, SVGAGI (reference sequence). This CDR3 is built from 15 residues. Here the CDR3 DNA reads TGTGCCAGCAGCCGAGACATGGTAGGATCGAATGAGCAGTTCTTC. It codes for CASSRDMVGSNEQFF.

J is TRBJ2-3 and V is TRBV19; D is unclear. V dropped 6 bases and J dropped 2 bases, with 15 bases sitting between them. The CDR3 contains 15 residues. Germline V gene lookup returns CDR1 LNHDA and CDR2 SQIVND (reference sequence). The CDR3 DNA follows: TGTGCCAGTAGACGGAAGGCGGATCTCACAGATACGCAGTATTTT. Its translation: CASRRKADLTDTQYF.